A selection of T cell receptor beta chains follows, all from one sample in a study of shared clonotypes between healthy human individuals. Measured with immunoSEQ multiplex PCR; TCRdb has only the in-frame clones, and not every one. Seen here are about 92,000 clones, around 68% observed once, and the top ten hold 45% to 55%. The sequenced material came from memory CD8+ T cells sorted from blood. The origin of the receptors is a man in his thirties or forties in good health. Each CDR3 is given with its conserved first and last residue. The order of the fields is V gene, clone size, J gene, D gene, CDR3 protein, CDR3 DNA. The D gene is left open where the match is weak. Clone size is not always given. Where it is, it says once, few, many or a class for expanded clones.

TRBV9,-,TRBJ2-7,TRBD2,CASSESGSSDEQYF,TGTGCCAGCAGCGAAAGCGGGAGTAGCGACGAGCAGTACTTC
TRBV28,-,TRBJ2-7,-,CASSRPLSGVEQYF,TGTGCCAGCAGCCGCCCGCTAAGTGGGGTAGAGCAGTACTTC
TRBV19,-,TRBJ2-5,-,CASRQAGETQYF,TGTGCCAGTCGACAGGCTGGAGAGACCCAGTACTTC
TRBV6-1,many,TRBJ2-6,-,CASSEQGGGTGANVLTF,TGTGCCAGCAGTGAACAGGGGGGAGGGACTGGGGCCAACGTCCTGACTTTC
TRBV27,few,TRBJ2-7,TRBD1,CASSLQGSFYEQYF,TGTGCCAGCAGCCTACAGGGGAGCTTCTACGAGCAGTACTTC
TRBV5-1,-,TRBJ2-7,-,CASSEPGGDEQYF,TGCGCCAGCAGCGAGCCAGGAGGGGACGAGCAGTACTTC
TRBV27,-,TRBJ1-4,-,CASSTGGGFVHEKLFF,TGTGCCAGCAGTACTGGGGGGGGGTTCGTCCATGAAAAACTGTTTTTT
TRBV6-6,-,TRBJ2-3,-,CATRDSTDTQYF,TGTGCCACCCGGGACTCCACAGATACGCAGTATTTT
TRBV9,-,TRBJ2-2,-,CASSVAGAKNTGELFF,TGTGCCAGCAGCGTGGCCGGGGCTAAAAACACCGGGGAGCTGTTTTTT
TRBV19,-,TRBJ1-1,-,CASSITGMNTEAFF,TGTGCCAGTAGTATCACGGGGATGAACACTGAAGCTTTCTTT
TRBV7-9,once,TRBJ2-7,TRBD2,CASSPPSGSYEQYF,TGTGCCAGCAGTCCGCCTAGCGGCTCCTACGAGCAGTACTTC
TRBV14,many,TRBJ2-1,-,CASSQSFGESSYNEQFF,TGTGCCAGCAGCCAGAGTTTCGGGGAGTCATCCTACAATGAGCAGTTCTTC
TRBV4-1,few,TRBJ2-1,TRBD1,CASSHLWDRGHEQFF,TGCGCCAGCAGCCACCTGTGGGACAGGGGACATGAGCAGTTCTTC
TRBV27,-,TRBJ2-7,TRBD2,CASSFKRSLAEASGNEQYF,TGTGCCAGCAGTTTCAAGAGGAGTCTAGCGGAGGCCTCTGGGAACGAGCAGTACTTC
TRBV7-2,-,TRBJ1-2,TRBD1,CASSPPTGVNYGYTF,TGTGCCAGCAGCCCCCCCACAGGGGTTAACTATGGCTACACCTTC
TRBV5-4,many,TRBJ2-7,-,CASTLTGSTEQYF,TGTGCCAGCACCTTGACAGGTTCTACCGAGCAGTACTTC
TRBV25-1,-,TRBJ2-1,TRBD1,CASSDPGGLYNEQFF,TGTGCCAGCAGTGACCCAGGGGGCCTCTACAATGAGCAGTTCTTC
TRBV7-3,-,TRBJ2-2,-,CASSSTGGWTGELFF,TGTGCCAGCAGCTCTACAGGAGGGTGGACCGGGGAGCTGTTTTTT
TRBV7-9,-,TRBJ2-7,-,CASSPTRGSTSYEQYF,TGTGCCAGCAGCCCTACTCGGGGGTCGACCTCCTACGAGCAGTACTTC